A single sample is the source of the 8 T cell receptor beta chains below, sequenced in a study of control samples from healthy donors and cancer patients. The assay was immunoSEQ multiplex PCR, and TCRdb's table has in-frame clones only and misses some. The sample has some 140,000 clones, about 88% seen once; the top ten hold approximately 9%. Source material: blood. The receptors here all came from a woman between 25 and 40 years old in good health.

The rearrangement joins TRBV9 to TRBJ2-6; D gene ambiguous. Germline-derived CDR1 and CDR2 are SGDLS and YYNGEE. V lost 3 bases to trimming and J lost 2 bases, with 9 bases between them. CDR3 size: 15 residues. The CDR3 loop reads CASSAVLPGANVLTF. The CDR3 DNA sequence: TGTGCCAGCAGCGCCGTGCTCCCTGGGGCCAACGTCCTGACTTTC.

The chain carries TRBV5-1 and TRBJ2-7; D perhaps matches TRBD1 (6 bases). This CDR3 has 14 amino acids. Germline CDR1 is SGHRS and CDR2 is YFSETQ. V was pared by 3 bases and J by 1 base, with 11 bases between. The CDR3 DNA follows: TGCGCCAGCAGCTCAAACAGGGAGTCCTACGAGCAGTACTTC. Its protein is CASSSNRESYEQYF.

In this sample, this clone turned up once. The rearrangement links TRBV3-1 (or the pseudogene TRBV3-2) to TRBJ2-5; D ambiguous. V lost 2 bases, J lost 1 base, and 5 bases lay in between. The CDR3 runs to 13 residues. The germline gives CDR1 LGHDT, CDR2 YNNKEL (reference sequence). The CDR3 protein is CASSQISQETQYF. Written as DNA, the CDR3 is TGTGCCAGCAGCCAAATTTCCCAAGAGACCCAGTACTTC.

There are a few counts of this clone. V is TRBV4-1 and J is TRBJ2-1, with unresolved D. In germline, CDR1 is MGHRA, CDR2 YSYEKL. Trimming took off 3 bases at V and 0 bases at J, with 18 bases between the two ends. CDR3 length: 18 amino acids. The CDR3 sequence: CASSHVDMGSSSYNEQFF. The CDR3 nucleotides read TGCGCCAGCAGCCACGTCGATATGGGGTCAAGCTCCTACAATGAGCAGTTCTTC.

The V and J genes are TRBV6-2 or TRBV6-3 and TRBJ2-7; 11 bases align to TRBD2. This CDR3 comprises 15 residues. Looked up from germline, CDR1 is MNHEY and CDR2 is SVGEGT. V was clipped by 4 bases and J by 10 bases; unmatched bases: 12. The CDR3 here is CASSSASGRSRGQYF. The CDR3, as DNA: TGTGCCAGCAGTTCTGCTAGCGGGAGGTCCCGAGGTCAGTACTTC.

The chain carries TRBV5-1 and TRBJ2-6; TRBD1 or TRBD2 may be the D gene (5 bases each). Germline CDR1 reads SGHRS; CDR2 reads YFSETQ. The V gene lost 6 bases and the J gene lost 2 bases, with 6 bases spanning the gap. CDR3 length: 13 residues. In nucleotides, the CDR3 is TGCGCCAGCACGGGGCCTGGGGCCAACGTCCTGACTTTC. It encodes CASTGPGANVLTF.

The chain links TRBV7-9 to TRBJ1-1; 8 bases align to TRBD1. Germline V gene sequence: CDR1 SEHNR, CDR2 FQNEAQ (reference sequence). CDR3 size: 14 residues. Unmatched junction bases numbered 2, after V lost 5 bases and J lost 0 bases. CDR3 loop: CASSPGQVNTEAFF. CDR3 nucleotide sequence: TGTGCCAGCAGCCCGGGACAGGTGAACACTGAAGCTTTCTTT.

V usage is TRBV4-2 and J usage is TRBJ1-5; D uncertain. The CDR3 is 14 residues long. Looked up from germline, CDR1 is LGHNA and CDR2 is YNFKEQ. The V end was cut by 0 bases, the J end by 8 bases, with 11 bases between. This CDR3 is CASSQEGGKEPQHF. CDR3 DNA: TGTGCCAGCAGCCAAGAAGGAGGGAAGGAGCCCCAGCATTTT.